This section outlines one T cell receptor (beta chain) sequence together with its context. The data were produced by immunoSEQ multiplex PCR, yet TCRdb's version contains in-frame clones alone and is incomplete. Altogether under 75,000 clones are present, 93% being singletons, with the ten largest covering approximately 3.4%. These data originate in a study of T cell changes during pregnancy in multiple sclerosis. The clonotype was recovered from a female donor with multiple sclerosis, enrolled in a pregnancy study. The sequences come from CD8+ T cells from peripheral blood mononuclear cells, collected in the second trimester of pregnancy.

The CDR3 DNA reads as TGCGCCAGCAGCCAAGCCGGTAGCGGGGGGGGGACCGGGGAGCTGTTTTTT. This sequence encodes CASSQAGSGGGTGELFF. The rearrangement links TRBV4-1 to TRBJ2-2, with 11 bases identical to TRBD2. Trimming removed 1 base from V and 5 bases from J; junction bases left unmatched: 6. The CDR3 sequence is 17 residues long. Germline V gives CDR1 MGHRA, CDR2 YSYEKL.